This T cell receptor beta chain was retrieved from a study of blood T cell repertoires in COVID-19. Whole-study context: The origin of the acute and convalescent COVID-19 samples was the United States, Italy and Spain.

In germline, CDR1 is LNHDA, CDR2 SQIVND (reference sequence). The CDR3 sequence is 17 residues long. The V and J ends lost 5 bases and 6 bases, in that order; junction bases with no gene match: 11. The assay was immunoSEQ multiplex PCR, and TCRdb's table has in-frame clones only and misses some. The table includes around 200,000 clones, roughly nine tenths detected once. The chain recombines TRBV19 with TRBJ2-2, with 11 bases lining up with TRBD2. Sequencing input: peripheral blood. This receptor was obtained from a man in his 70s with acute or convalescent COVID-19. In DNA form, the CDR3 reads TGTGCCAGTAGTGCCTTCCTCTCTAGCGGGAGGTCCGGGGAGCTGTTTTTT. Protein: CASSAFLSSGRSGELFF.